This T cell receptor beta chain was retrieved from a study of cytomegalovirus exposure and HLA in healthy donors. Findings and caveats of the study: There were reportedly fewer N-insertions in an Asian-associated ancestry cluster than the roughly 670-donor mean, in a later analysis. It has been reported that TCR beta sequences accurately predicted the HLA-A and HLA-B alleles of most subjects.

With 60 Vbeta and 13 Jbeta primers, the PCR was carried out. Profiled with immunoSEQ multiplex PCR; TCRdb holds only in-frame clones, not every one. This table holds around 170,000 clones, around 80% found once. Per the germline V gene, CDR1 is LNHNV and CDR2 is YYDKDF (reference sequence). V lost 1 base to trimming and J lost 5 bases, with 11 bases between them. The CDR3 length is 14 residues. A few counts support this clone. Its antigen is undetermined. Input material: PBMCs. The source is a woman aged 45-59 years in good health and CMV-seropositive. This chain links TRBV15 with TRBJ1-1, with no clear D. The CDR3 sequence: CATSRVLGRTEAFF. DNA for the CDR3: TGTGCCACCAGCAGAGTGTTGGGGAGAACTGAAGCTTTCTTT.